The 16 T cell receptor beta chains in this list originate from one sample, sequenced in a study of shared clonotypes between healthy human individuals. Repertoires were generated with immunoSEQ multiplex PCR, while TCRdb's copy carries only in-frame clones and drops some. The profile covers about 600,000 clones, with more than 95% appearing a single time and roughly 0.055% taken by the ten largest. Specimen: naive CD4+ T cells sorted from blood. The subset is: CD45RA+ positively selected. The receptor set was obtained from a woman aged 30 to 39 in good health.

The gene calls are TRBV10-1 and TRBJ2-2; 14 nucleotides align to TRBD2. Germline CDR1 and CDR2: WNHNN and SYGVQD (reference sequence). The CDR3 length is 15 residues. The ends lost 7 bases at V and 6 bases at J; junction bases unmatched: 4. For the CDR3, the DNA is TGCGCCAGCATCGGGACTAGCGGGAGTTCCGGGGAGCTGTTTTTT. It is translated as CASIGTSGSSGELFF.

The chain links TRBV10-3 to TRBJ2-2, with D perhaps TRBD2 (5 bases). The length of the CDR3 is 13 residues. Germline V gene lookup returns CDR1 ENHRY and CDR2 SYGVKD. V was clipped by 5 bases and J by 6 bases, with 10 bases between them. The CDR3 coding sequence is TGTGCCATCAGTCCACAACTAGCCGGGGAGCTGTTTTTT. This gives the protein CAISPQLAGELFF.

V and J are TRBV5-1 and TRBJ2-3; 9 bases are shared with TRBD2. CDR1 SGHRS and CDR2 YFSETQ come from the germline V gene. V shed 2 bases and J 1 base; nucleotides not matched to a gene: 5. The CDR3 length is 16 residues. The CDR3 sequence is CASSFGSSGGTDTQYF. The DNA for the CDR3 is TGCGCCAGCAGCTTCGGTTCTAGCGGGGGCACAGATACGCAGTATTTT.

Remarks on this clone: This CDR3 is also generated by other DNA sequences in the sample. The chain uses TRBV6-1 and TRBJ1-4; 7 bases line up with TRBD1. Trimming took 3 bases from V and 5 from J; bases not matched to a gene: 3. Looked up from germline, CDR1 is MNHNS and CDR2 is SASEGT. The CDR3 has 14 amino acids. CDR3 bases: TGTGCCAGCAGTGAGGACAGGCTGAATGAAAAACTGTTTTTT. Translated: CASSEDRLNEKLFF.

The chain carries TRBV5-1 and TRBJ2-7, with TRBD2 matching over 13 bases. The CDR3 loop spans 15 amino acids. V dropped 4 bases and J dropped 4; count of bases not matched to a gene: 5. CDR1 SGHRS and CDR2 YFSETQ come from the germline V gene. DNA for the CDR3: TGCGCCAGCAGCCTTCCGGGACTAGCGGGATACGAGCAGTACTTC. Its protein product is CASSLPGLAGYEQYF.

The chain employs TRBV5-1 and TRBJ2-3; D gene unclear. The CDR3 is 12 residues long. Germline V CDR1 and CDR2: SGHRS, YFSETQ. V was clipped by 4 bases and J by 5 bases, with 8 bases between them. The CDR3 coding sequence is TGCGCCAGCAGCCCCACCTTAGATACGCAGTATTTT. This gives the protein CASSPTLDTQYF. Full variable domain (missing parts from reference TRBV5-1 and TRBJ2-3): KAGVTQTPRYLIKTRGQQVTLSCSPISGHRSVSWYQQTPGQGLQFLFEYFSETQRNKGNFPGRFSGRQFSNSRSEMNVSTLELGDSALYLCASSPTLDTQYFGPGTRLTVL.

J is TRBJ2-7 and V is TRBV18, with 8 bases that match TRBD1. The trim removed 3 bases at V and 5 bases at J, leaving 9 bases unmatched. Germline V gene lookup returns CDR1 KGHSH and CDR2 LQKENI. The CDR3 is made up of 15 amino acids. The CDR3 DNA is TGTGCCAGCTCACCGGGACAGGTCATCAAGGACGAGCAGTACTTC. It codes for CASSPGQVIKDEQYF.

In DNA form, the CDR3 reads TGCGCCAGCAGCCAACTGGGACTAGCGGGAGGGGGGGATGAGCAGTTCTTC. It codes for CASSQLGLAGGGDEQFF. This rearrangement joins TRBV4-1 to TRBJ2-1; 16 bases map to TRBD2. Germline V lookup: CDR1 MGHRA, CDR2 YSYEKL. The CDR3 extends over 17 amino acids. V gave up 2 bases and J gave up 8 bases; unmatched junction bases: 6.

This clone was recorded only once. The chain employs TRBV5-4 and TRBJ2-5; D perhaps matches TRBD1 (5 bases). Germline CDR1 reads SGHNT; CDR2 reads YYREEE (reference sequence). Deletions cut 2 bases from V and 4 bases from J, with 12 bases between. The CDR3 loop spans 14 amino acids. DNA for the CDR3: TGTGCCAGCAGCTTCCAGGGCCAGTCAGAGACCCAGTACTTC. Translation: CASSFQGQSETQYF.

The chain employs TRBV11-1 and TRBJ1-5; D is uncertain. The CDR3 sequence is 17 residues long. Trimming left V 5 bases short and J 4 bases short, with 21 bases between. Germline V CDR1 and CDR2: SGHAT, FQDESV (reference sequence). The CDR3 bases are TGTGCCAGCAGCCGCACCCCCCCGGGCTACCTAAATCAGCCCCAGCATTTT. Amino acids: CASSRTPPGYLNQPQHF.

DNA of the CDR3: TGTGCCAGCAGGTCACCGGGACCTCCCGGCGATGAGCAGTTCTTC. This encodes CASRSPGPPGDEQFF. This chain joins TRBV28 and TRBJ2-1; possibly TRBD1 or TRBD2 for D (5 bases each). Per germline, CDR1 MDHEN and CDR2 SYDVKM. This CDR3 comprises 15 residues. V was clipped by 6 bases and J by 8 bases, with 20 bases between them.

The rearrangement links TRBV5-5 to TRBJ2-7; D not resolved. Looked up from germline, CDR1 is SGHKS and CDR2 is YYEKEE (reference sequence). The CDR3 spans 13 residues. Trimming cost V 0 bases and J 3 bases, with 7 bases left between them. For the CDR3, the DNA is TGTGCCAGCAGCTTGGGAGCGATCTACGAGCAGTACTTC. It encodes CASSLGAIYEQYF.

The V gene is TRBV5-4, the J gene TRBJ1-2, with D possibly being TRBD1 (6 bases). Trimming removed 4 bases from V and 8 bases from J, with 12 bases in between. The CDR3 runs 12 residues. Germline-derived CDR1 and CDR2 are SGHNT and YYREEE (reference sequence). DNA of the CDR3: TGTGCCAGCAGCGAGTGGGGGCCCGGCTACACCTTC. Translating gives CASSEWGPGYTF.

The chain is built from TRBV5-1 and TRBJ2-2; TRBD2 matches at 12 bases. Germline V gene data show CDR1 as SGHRS and CDR2 as YFSETQ. This CDR3 comprises 15 residues. J was trimmed by 5 bases and V by 4 bases; bases with no gene match: 3. The CDR3 here is CASSELAGGTGELFF. The DNA of the CDR3 is TGCGCCAGCAGCGAACTAGCGGGAGGTACCGGGGAGCTGTTTTTT.

The chain couples TRBV7-3 to TRBJ2-5; tentatively, D is TRBD1 (5 bases). The J call may be faulty, since TRBJ2-7 better matches the DNA end. The CDR3 totals 16 residues. CDR1 is SGHTA, CDR2 FQGTGA, per germline. CDR3 in amino acids: CASSLSARAIPYEQYF. The CDR3 DNA reads as TGTGCCAGCAGCTTATCAGCCAGGGCAATACCCTACGAGCAGTACTTC.

J is TRBJ2-1 and V is TRBV7-2; 13 bases line up with TRBD2. Germline CDR1 reads SGHTA; CDR2 reads FQGNSA. This CDR3 is 12 amino acids long. V lost 4 bases, J lost 13 bases, and 1 base stayed unmatched. CDR3 amino acids: CASSWTSGRQFF. DNA of the CDR3: TGTGCCAGCAGCTGGACTAGCGGGAGACAGTTCTTC.